A selection of T cell receptor beta chains follows, all from one sample in a study of response to subunit inactivated influenza vaccine. TCRdb recomputed calls from the RT-PCR reads with MiXCR, one row per CDR3 protein. The sample lists 550,000 to 650,000 distinct CDR3 sequences; 12% were seen once. The sequencing here drew on PBMCs from blood, taken on the day of vaccination. These receptors all stem from a man in his forties or fifties who received an inactivated influenza vaccine. CDR3s include the opening cysteine and the closing phenylalanine or tryptophan. A D gene is named only where the DNA matches it firmly.

d_call v_call cdr3_aa
TRBD1 TRBV28 CASSLPDRGSLGETQYF
TRBD2 TRBV2 CASSTGTSGIAYNEQFF
NA TRBV25-1 CASSATQNTGELFF
TRBD1 TRBV7-2 CASSLGGTGGLEQYF
NA TRBV5-1 CASSFLTAVDGEAFF
NA TRBV5-1 CASSWTGSGANVLTF
TRBD2 TRBV27 CASSLIAGLPETQYF
NA TRBV29-1 CSVLSGETYEQYF
TRBD1 TRBV12-3/TRBV12-4 CASSKQGANYGYTF
TRBD2 TRBV10-3 CAISGGGLPNEQFF
NA TRBV5-1 CASSLGGVSTDTQYF
TRBD2 TRBV10-2 CASKGLAGVTPREQYF
TRBD2 TRBV6-2/TRBV6-3 CASSYGSVGLGVGRELFF
NA TRBV3-1 CASSQATGSEQYF
TRBD1 TRBV4-1 CASSPGQGEGTDTQYF
TRBD1 TRBV3-1 CASSIGTGTESSYEQYF
NA TRBV5-1 CASSLGRGEQETQYF
NA TRBV4-3 CASSQALNYEQYF
TRBD2 TRBV6-2/TRBV6-3 CASSYLASGYNEQFF
TRBD1 TRBV19 CASRGTGGTGELFF
NA TRBV6-1 CASSPRWTESYEQYF
NA TRBV27 CASSFFLVTSYNEQFF
TRBD2 TRBV12-3/TRBV12-4 CASTLTSRETQYF
NA TRBV28 CASSSPPKEAKRTQYF
NA TRBV11-2 CASSPFGQYEQYF
NA TRBV6-1 CASRTGDQETQYF
TRBD2 TRBV6-2/TRBV6-3 CASSYVAVGLAGGSYNEQFF
TRBD1 TRBV5-1 CASTSLGTAYGYTF
TRBD2 TRBV11-2 CASSQRTSGGYEQYF
TRBD1 TRBV20-1 CSANGQGLGKDTQYF
TRBD2 TRBV7-3 CASSSRTSVNTGELFF
TRBD2 TRBV9 CASSVELAGADTQYF
NA TRBV12-3/TRBV12-4 CASSRTGREQYF
NA TRBV5-5 CASSFPGGLDTGELFF
TRBD1 TRBV5-1 CASRTGSHGELFF
NA TRBV7-9 CASSQSVTNTQYF
NA TRBV6-5 CASQRGNEQFF
NA TRBV11-2 CASSQNPTVYGYTF
NA TRBV12-3/TRBV12-4 CASSTWDGPHTF
TRBD1 TRBV6-5 CASSYARGPYQETQYF
TRBD1 TRBV5-1 CASSYRPPGGSETQYF